The 27 T cell receptor beta chains below were found in one sample sequenced in a study of cytomegalovirus exposure and HLA in healthy donors. The PCR employed 60 Vbeta primers together with 13 Jbeta primers. The table came from immunoSEQ multiplex PCR; TCRdb's copy has only in-frame clones and leaves some out. The sample holds approximately 160,000 clones, 65% to 80% seen once. The sample comprised PBMCs. These receptors all come from a woman between 40 and 50 years old in good health and CMV-seropositive.

This clone was recorded only once. The chain carries TRBV4-2 and TRBJ2-7, with no clear D. Trimming took off 3 bases at V and 3 bases at J, with 9 bases between the two ends. The CDR3 sequence is 13 residues long. CDR1 and CDR2 (germline): LGHNA, YNFKEQ. The CDR3 sequence: CASSHIRSYEQYF. CDR3 in DNA: TGTGCCAGCAGCCATATAAGGAGCTACGAGCAGTACTTC.

This sequence joins TRBV28 and TRBJ1-1; D remains ambiguous. CDR1 is MDHEN, CDR2 SYDVKM, per germline. The V end lost 5 bases, the J end lost 1 base, and 14 bases lay between the germline ends. There are 15 residues in the CDR3. The CDR3 region is CASSGSRRENTEAFF. The DNA of the CDR3 is TGTGCCAGCAGTGGGAGTAGACGGGAGAACACTGAAGCTTTCTTT.

The CDR3 reads CASSPRSRAYTDTQYF. CDR3 sequence (DNA): TGTGCCAGCAGCCCCCGCTCGCGGGCCTACACAGATACGCAGTATTTT. The chain uses TRBV7-8 and TRBJ2-3; D is possibly TRBD2 (5 bases). Trimming removed 5 bases at V and 2 bases at J, with 17 bases between. The germline V gene has CDR1 SGHVS and CDR2 FQNEAQ. The CDR3 totals 16 residues.

The genes are TRBV5-4 and TRBJ1-5; unclear D gene. CDR1 is SGHNT and CDR2 is YYREEE in the germline V gene (reference sequence). This CDR3 is 13 amino acids long. Trimming took off 4 bases at V and 0 bases at J, with 5 bases between the two ends. CDR3: CASSPGSNQPQHF. CDR3 nucleotide sequence: TGTGCCAGCAGCCCCGGTAGCAATCAGCCCCAGCATTTT.

The CDR3 region has the DNA TGTGCCTGGAGACGAGGCCGTGCGAACACCGGGGAGCTGTTTTTT. This codes for CAWRRGRANTGELFF. The chain employs TRBV30 and TRBJ2-2; D is unclear. The V gene lost 3 bases and the J gene lost 0 bases, with 11 bases spanning the gap. This CDR3 has 15 residues. Germline V gene lookup returns CDR1 GTSNPN and CDR2 SVGIG (reference sequence).

For this clone: A junction end diverges from the germline sequence, so it may reflect a read error. The chain has TRBV4-1 and TRBJ1-5; the D is unclear. The germline V gene has CDR1 MGHRA and CDR2 YSYEKL. The CDR3 totals 14 residues. The CDR3 DNA reads TGCACCAGCAGCCAAGGCTACGGAGGTCAGCCCCAGCATTTT. It translates to CTSSQGYGGQPQHF.

The J gene is TRBJ1-1, the V gene TRBV5-1; 7 bases line up with TRBD1. The CDR3 is made up of 14 amino acids. Trimming cost V 3 bases and J 6 bases; bases outside gene matches: 8. In germline, CDR1 is SGHRS, CDR2 YFSETQ. This CDR3 is CASSSTIGQAEAFF. The CDR3 DNA sequence: TGCGCCAGCAGCTCGACTATAGGACAGGCTGAAGCTTTCTTT.

The J gene is TRBJ1-5, the V gene TRBV9; 9 nucleotides match TRBD1. Germline CDR1 is SGDLS and CDR2 is YYNGEE. V dropped 3 bases and J dropped 4; count of bases not matched to a gene: 11. This CDR3 comprises 17 residues. The CDR3 loop reads CASSAKVGQGGNQPQHF. The DNA of the CDR3 is TGTGCCAGCAGCGCGAAAGTGGGACAGGGAGGAAATCAGCCCCAGCATTTT.

The chain joins TRBV2 to TRBJ1-1; 7 nucleotides line up with TRBD1. The CDR3 runs to 14 residues. Trimming cost V 6 bases and J 4 bases; bases outside gene matches: 8. Germline V gene sequence: CDR1 SNHLY, CDR2 FYNNEI. CDR3 coding DNA: TGTGCCAGCAGATCGCAGGGGGATGGCACTGAAGCTTTCTTT. Its protein is CASRSQGDGTEAFF.

This clone was observed a few times. The chain joins TRBV6-6 to TRBJ2-7, with D possibly TRBD1 on 6 matching bases. CDR1 is MNHNY, CDR2 SVGAGI, per germline (reference sequence). The CDR3 is made up of 14 amino acids. V lost 5 bases, J lost 6 bases, and 17 bases lay in between. CDR3 protein: CASSVGTPRGEQYF. CDR3 coding DNA: TGTGCCAGCAGTGTTGGGACCCCCAGGGGCGAGCAGTACTTC.

Details on this clone: Different DNA sequences within this sample yield the same CDR3. The chain carries TRBV5-1 and TRBJ2-1; 12 nucleotides match TRBD2. This CDR3 has 15 amino acids. Germline values: CDR1 SGHRS, CDR2 YFSETQ. Trimming at V came to 4 bases and at J to 4 bases, leaving 3 bases not matched to a gene. The CDR3 region has the DNA TGCGCCAGCAGCCGACTAGCGGGGGAGTACAATGAGCAGTTCTTC. It codes for CASSRLAGEYNEQFF. The full variable domain, rest sourced from reference TRBV5-1 and TRBJ2-1, is KAGVTQTPRYLIKTRGQQVTLSCSPISGHRSVSWYQQTPGQGLQFLFEYFSETQRNKGNFPGRFSGRQFSNSRSEMNVSTLELGDSALYLCASSRLAGEYNEQFFGPGTRLTVL.

The V gene is TRBV23-1, the J gene TRBJ1-5; D might be TRBD1 (6 bases). TRBV23-1 is identified as an open reading frame with a role that is uncertain. V lost 2 bases, J lost 4 bases, and 9 bases lay in between. CDR3 length equals 14 residues. CDR3 amino acids: CASSQPRGNQPQHF. The DNA of the CDR3 is TGCGCCAGCAGTCAACCCAGGGGTAATCAGCCCCAGCATTTT.

The gene calls are TRBV10-1 and TRBJ2-7; D perhaps matches TRBD2 (6 bases). Germline lookup yields CDR1 WNHNN and CDR2 SYGVQD (reference sequence). V lost 6 bases and J 3 bases, leaving 12 bases between the germline ends. The CDR3 is made up of 13 amino acids. The chain's CDR3 is CASRRDCYYEQYF. The CDR3 DNA reads TGCGCCAGCAGACGGGACTGTTACTACGAGCAGTACTTC.

This rearrangement joins TRBV7-3 to TRBJ2-7; D gene unclear. This CDR3 region has 13 residues. CDR1 and CDR2 (germline): SGHTA, FQGTGA. Trimming removed 4 bases at V and 4 bases at J, with 11 bases between. CDR3 DNA sequence: TGTGCCAGCAGCTCCTTCTCCGGTTACGAGCAGTACTTC. This gives the protein CASSSFSGYEQYF.

The chain links TRBV6-5 to TRBJ1-5, with D uncertain. The CDR3 consists of 14 residues. Trimming stripped 6 bases from V and 4 bases from J, with 13 bases between. In germline, CDR1 is MNHEY, CDR2 SVGAGI. For the CDR3, the DNA is TGTGCCAGCAGATCATTAGTGGAGAATCAGCCCCAGCATTTT. Its protein is CASRSLVENQPQHF.

The chain employs TRBV7-2 and TRBJ2-3; D unclear. The CDR3 loop spans 15 amino acids. The V end was cut by 0 bases, the J end by 2 bases, with 9 bases between. The V gene's germline CDR1 is SGHTA and CDR2 FQGNSA. The CDR3, as DNA: TGTGCCAGCAGCTTAGCATCCCATTCCACAGATACGCAGTATTTT. Protein product: CASSLASHSTDTQYF.

The chain is built from TRBV11-2 and TRBJ1-3; 7 bases are shared with TRBD1. CDR1 and CDR2 from the germline V gene are SGHAT and FQNNGV. The CDR3 loop spans 15 amino acids. V trimming: 7 bases; J trimming: 5 bases; junction bases outside the gene matches: 11. The CDR3 DNA reads as TGTGCCAGCACCCAGATCGGGACAGTTAGAAACACCATATATTTT. It is translated as CASTQIGTVRNTIYF.

This clone was observed a single time. This sequence joins TRBV2 and TRBJ1-1; TRBD1 might be the D (6 bases). CDR1 is SNHLY, CDR2 FYNNEI, per germline. The CDR3 spans 14 residues. Trimming shortened V by 6 bases and J by 1 base, and 12 bases separated the two germline ends. The chain's CDR3 is CASRLLGGNTEAFF. As DNA, the CDR3 is TGTGCCAGCAGATTATTAGGGGGGAACACTGAAGCTTTCTTT.

V and J are TRBV29-1 and TRBJ1-1; weak D call: TRBD1 (6 bases). The V gene's germline CDR1 is SQVTM and CDR2 ANQGSEA. This CDR3 comprises 15 residues. With 3 bases removed from V and 5 bases from J, the gap between germline ends came to 19 bases. CDR3 in amino acids: CSVELVTAGATEAFF. The CDR3, as DNA: TGCAGCGTTGAGTTGGTGACAGCAGGGGCGACTGAAGCTTTCTTT.

The rearrangement joins TRBV6-5 to TRBJ1-3; D uncertain. The CDR3 is made up of 16 amino acids. Germline CDR1 and CDR2: MNHEY and SVGAGI. Trimming removed 2 bases from V and 0 bases from J, with 11 bases in between. The CDR3 DNA reads TGTGCCAGCAGTTACGGCCAGGCGCTCTCTGGAAACACCATATATTTT. Its translation: CASSYGQALSGNTIYF.

The chain couples TRBV13 to TRBJ2-6; D is perhaps TRBD2 (5 bases). V lost 4 bases to trimming and J lost 2 bases, with 21 bases between them. The CDR3 sequence is 19 residues long. Germline V CDR1 and CDR2: PRHDT, FYEKMQ (reference sequence). The CDR3 protein is CASSSSRGTRRTGANVLTF. CDR3 DNA: TGTGCCAGCAGCTCTAGTCGGGGTACACGGCGAACTGGGGCCAACGTCCTGACTTTC.

The chain carries TRBV20-1 and TRBJ1-1, with unresolved D. The CDR3 runs 11 residues. The germline V gene encodes CDR1 DFQATT and CDR2 SNEGSKA (reference sequence). V lost 7 bases, J lost 4 bases, and 10 bases lay in between. The CDR3 nucleotides are TGCAGTGTCGGTAGTAGCACTGAAGCTTTCTTT. Amino acid sequence: CSVGSSTEAFF.

J is TRBJ2-1 and V is TRBV5-1; 8 bases agree with TRBD2. The CDR3 has 14 amino acids. Germline trimming cut 3 bases from V and 8 bases from J; bases unmatched to any gene: 7. Germline assignment: CDR1 SGHRS and CDR2 YFSETQ. The chain's CDR3 is CASSYGLAVDEQFF. CDR3 bases: TGCGCCAGCAGCTACGGACTAGCTGTCGATGAGCAGTTCTTC. Full variable domain (rest looked up from reference TRBV5-1 and TRBJ2-1): KAGVTQTPRYLIKTRGQQVTLSCSPISGHRSVSWYQQTPGQGLQFLFEYFSETQRNKGNFPGRFSGRQFSNSRSEMNVSTLELGDSALYLCASSYGLAVDEQFFGPGTRLTVL.

The chain links TRBV2 to TRBJ2-1, with 7 bases lining up with TRBD1. Germline CDR1 and CDR2: SNHLY and FYNNEI. This CDR3 contains 14 residues. V lost 4 bases and J lost 4; bases outside the gene matches: 4. For the CDR3, the DNA is TGTGCCAGCAGTGGACAGGGTTGGTACAATGAGCAGTTCTTC. It translates to CASSGQGWYNEQFF.

The chain has TRBV19 and TRBJ2-1, with D perhaps TRBD2 (6 bases). Looked up from germline, CDR1 is LNHDA and CDR2 is SQIVND (reference sequence). V was trimmed by 6 bases and J by 0 bases, leaving 12 bases between them. The CDR3 length is 15 residues. CDR3 bases: TGTGCCAGTAGAAAAGCGGGTAGCTCCTACAATGAGCAGTTCTTC. The encoded protein is CASRKAGSSYNEQFF.

The chain has TRBV10-3 and TRBJ1-1, with 7 bases aligning to TRBD1. This CDR3 comprises 15 residues. Germline V CDR1 and CDR2: ENHRY, SYGVKD. The V segment lost 6 bases and the J segment 6 bases; nucleotides outside the gene matches: 13. The CDR3 here is CAIRDRSQEEAEAFF. For the CDR3, the DNA is TGTGCCATCAGGGACAGGAGTCAAGAGGAAGCTGAAGCTTTCTTT.

Concerning this clone: This same CDR3 is encoded by further DNA sequences in the sample. The chain links TRBV7-9 to TRBJ1-2; no definite D call. The germline gives CDR1 SEHNR, CDR2 FQNEAQ (reference sequence). The CDR3 has 13 residues. V was cut by 1 base and J by 3 bases, with 6 bases left in between. CDR3 region: CASSLERDYGYTF. Here the CDR3 DNA reads TGTGCCAGCAGCTTAGAGAGGGACTATGGCTACACCTTC. The full variable domain, rest sourced from reference TRBV7-9 and TRBJ1-2, is DTGVSQNPRHKITKRGQNVTFRCDPISEHNRLYWYRQTLGQGPEFLTYFQNEAQLEKSRLLSDRFSAERPKGSFSTLEIQRTEQGDSAMYLCASSLERDYGYTFGSGTRLTVV.